This TCR beta chain was observed in a study of Ad26.COV2.S vaccination and SARS-CoV-2 variants. The overall study: Donor joined the COV1001 Ad26.COV2.S trial arm. The study gave Ad26.COV2.S intramuscularly, once or twice 56 days apart. Points from the study as a whole: While placebo recipients had lower spike-specific TCR breadth, vaccine recipients had more.

Treatment defined: over 15 received Ad26.COV2.S at low or high dose, single or two shots; several received placebo; per-sample allocation not given. Day 63 after the first injection of vaccine or placebo was the sampling time. The vaccine antigen was prefusion-stabilized Wuhan SARS-CoV-2 spike. A word on this clone: Its target is not known. Germline and junction disagree at one end, which may indicate a read error.

The assay was immunoSEQ multiplex PCR, and TCRdb's table has in-frame clones only and misses some. The sample holds about 400,000 clones, approximately 92% seen once. The sequencing used peripheral blood, collected in a trial of Ad26.COV2.S vaccine versus placebo. This receptor was identified in a person between 18 and 65 years old who received the Ad26.COV2.S COVID-19 vaccine or a placebo.

DNA for the CDR3: TGCGTCAGCAGCTTGACTAGCGGGGGTGGTGAGCAGTTCTTC. It yields the protein CVSSLTSGGGEQFF. The gene calls are TRBV5-1 and TRBJ2-1; 12 nucleotides line up with TRBD2. The CDR3 contains 14 residues. Germline V gene data show CDR1 as SGHRS and CDR2 as YFSETQ.